This T cell receptor beta chain derives from a study of CD4 T cells in relation to SARS-CoV-2 and coronaviruses. Study as a whole: A couple of subjects were Hispanic; patients were seven or eight males and a handful of females. Notes on the study in general: The cross-reactivity analysis covered only spike protein, not other viral proteins. Memory recall responses, not primary responses primed in culture, are what the assay detects. About 64% of donors had memory CD4+ clonotypes crossrecognizing SARS-CoV-2 and common cold coronavirus spike.

In regard to this clone: Its antigen remains unidentified.

Assay used: immunoSEQ multiplex PCR; TCRdb lists only in-frame clones, some missing. The sample includes 50,000 to 70,000 clones, 92% of them seen just once. Sequencing used naive CD4+ T cells from PBMCs. Subset: naive CD4+ T cells isolated by negative enrichment. This receptor was taken from an adult with COVID-19.

CDR3 loop: CASSQEGALNQPQHF. The CDR3 DNA reads TGTGCCAGCAGCCAAGAAGGGGCCCTAAATCAGCCCCAGCATTTT. The J gene is TRBJ1-5, the V gene TRBV4-2; TRBD1 is a possible D gene (5 bases). Germline CDR1 and CDR2: LGHNA and YNFKEQ. The CDR3 totals 15 residues. V was clipped by 0 bases and J by 4 bases, with 10 bases between them.